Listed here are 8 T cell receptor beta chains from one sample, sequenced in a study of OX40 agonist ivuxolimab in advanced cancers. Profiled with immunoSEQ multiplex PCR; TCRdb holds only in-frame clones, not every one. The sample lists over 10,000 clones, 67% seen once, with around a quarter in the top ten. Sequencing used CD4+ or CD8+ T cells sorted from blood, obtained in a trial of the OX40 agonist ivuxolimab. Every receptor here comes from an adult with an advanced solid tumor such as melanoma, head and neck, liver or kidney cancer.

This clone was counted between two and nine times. In DNA, the CDR3 is TGTGCCAGCAGTCCCTCGGGTGCCGAGCAGTACTTC. Translating it yields CASSPSGAEQYF. The rearrangement uses TRBV27 and TRBJ2-7; D ambiguous. Germline lookup yields CDR1 MNHEY and CDR2 SMNVEV (reference sequence). Trimming took off 5 bases at V and 6 bases at J, with 11 bases between the two ends. The CDR3 is 12 amino acids.

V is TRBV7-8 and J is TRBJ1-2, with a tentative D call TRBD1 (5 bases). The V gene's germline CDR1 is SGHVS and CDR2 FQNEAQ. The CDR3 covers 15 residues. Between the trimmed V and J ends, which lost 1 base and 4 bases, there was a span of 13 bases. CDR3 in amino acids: CASSLGRGRGYGYTF. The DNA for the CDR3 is TGTGCCAGCAGCTTAGGTCGAGGGAGGGGCTATGGCTACACCTTC.

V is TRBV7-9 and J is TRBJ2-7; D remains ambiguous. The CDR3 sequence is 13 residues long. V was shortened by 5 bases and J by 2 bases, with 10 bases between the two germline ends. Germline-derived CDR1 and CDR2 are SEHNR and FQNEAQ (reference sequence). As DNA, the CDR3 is TGTGCCAGCAGCCGTGACTTCACCTACGAGCAGTACTTC. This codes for CASSRDFTYEQYF.

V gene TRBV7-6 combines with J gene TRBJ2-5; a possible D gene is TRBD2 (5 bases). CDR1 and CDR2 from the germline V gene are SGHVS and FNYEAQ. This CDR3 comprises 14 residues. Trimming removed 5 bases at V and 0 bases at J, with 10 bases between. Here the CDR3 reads CASSTRRYQETQYF. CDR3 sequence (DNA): TGTGCCAGCAGCACTAGACGGTACCAAGAGACCCAGTACTTC.

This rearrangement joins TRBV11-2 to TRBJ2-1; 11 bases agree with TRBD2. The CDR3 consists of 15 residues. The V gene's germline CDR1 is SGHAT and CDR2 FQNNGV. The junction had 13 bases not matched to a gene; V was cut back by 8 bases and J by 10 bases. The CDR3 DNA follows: TGTGCCAGCCTCAGACTAGCGGGACCTAACGGGGAGCAGTTCTTC. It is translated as CASLRLAGPNGEQFF.

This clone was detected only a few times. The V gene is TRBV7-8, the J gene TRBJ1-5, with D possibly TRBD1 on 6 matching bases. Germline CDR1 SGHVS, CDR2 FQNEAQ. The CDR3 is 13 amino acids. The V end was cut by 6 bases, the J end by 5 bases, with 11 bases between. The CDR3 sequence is CASSPGTHQPQHF. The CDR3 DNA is TGTGCCAGCAGTCCAGGGACACATCAGCCCCAGCATTTT. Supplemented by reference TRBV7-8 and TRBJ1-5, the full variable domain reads GAGVSQSPRYKVAKRGQDVALRCDPISGHVSLFWYQQALGQGPEFLTYFQNEAQLDKSGLPSDRFFAERPEGSVSTLKIQRTQQEDSAVYLCASSPGTHQPQHFGDGTRLSIL.

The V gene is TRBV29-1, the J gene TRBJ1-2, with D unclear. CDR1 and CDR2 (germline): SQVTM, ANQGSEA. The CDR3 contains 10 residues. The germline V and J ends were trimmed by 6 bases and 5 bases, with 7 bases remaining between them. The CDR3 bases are TGCAGCGTCGATGATTATGGCTACACCTTC. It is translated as CSVDDYGYTF.

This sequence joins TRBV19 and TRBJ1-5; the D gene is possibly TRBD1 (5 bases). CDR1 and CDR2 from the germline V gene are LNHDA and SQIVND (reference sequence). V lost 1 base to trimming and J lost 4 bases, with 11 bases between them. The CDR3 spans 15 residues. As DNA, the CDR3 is TGTGCCAGTAGTATAGGGTTGACAGTTAATCAGCCCCAGCATTTT. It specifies CASSIGLTVNQPQHF.